This T cell receptor beta chain was recovered during a study of shared clonotypes between healthy human individuals. CDR3 length equals 13 residues. V lost 2 bases, J lost 5 bases, and 8 bases lay in between. The germline V gene has CDR1 MNHEY and CDR2 SVGAGI. Clones were read by immunoSEQ multiplex PCR, and TCRdb kept only the in-frame ones, dropping some. The sample shows millions of clones, around nine tenths of them seen only once. This chain joins TRBV6-5 and TRBJ2-3; D uncertain. This TCR derives from a man younger than 30 in good health. Input material: naive CD4+ T cells sorted from blood. Subset denoted: CD45RA+ positively selected. This CDR3 reads CASSYPNLDTQYF. DNA for the CDR3: TGTGCCAGCAGTTACCCAAATTTAGATACGCAGTATTTT.